The sample holds one count of the clone carrying this TCR beta chain. The CDR3 contains 15 residues. Germline assignment: CDR1 SGHRS and CDR2 YFSETQ. J was trimmed by 3 bases and V by 4 bases; bases with no gene match: 7. The PCR had 60 Vbeta and 13 Jbeta primers. Produced via immunoSEQ multiplex PCR; TCRdb's table is partial and in-frame only. Here the sample spans 170,000 or so clones, about 82% being singletons. The sample belongs to a study of cytomegalovirus exposure and HLA in healthy donors. Source material: PBMCs. This clonotype was obtained from a woman aged 50 to 60 in good health and CMV-seropositive. This chain uses TRBV5-1 with TRBJ1-1, with 9 positions matching TRBD1. The chain's CDR3 is CASSIGTGKDTEAFF. The DNA of the CDR3 is TGCGCCAGCAGCATCGGGACAGGGAAGGACACTGAAGCTTTCTTT.